The 18 T cell receptor beta chains below all came from one sample that was sequenced in a study of T cell clonality in common variable immunodeficiency. Whole-study results and caveats: Common variable immunodeficiency TCR beta sequences reportedly had fewer deletions and N-nucleotide insertions.

Profiling relied on immunoSEQ multiplex PCR, and the TCRdb table lists in-frame clones only, not all of them. Listed here are roughly 20,000 clones without any singletons, the top ten holding roughly 2.7%. Their antigen targets remain unknown. Sequenced sample: peripheral blood mononuclear cells. The receptors come from a human donor with common variable immunodeficiency.

This clone occurred a few times. The missing CDR3 end, 3 residues past where the read stops, is filled in from the germline J gene. The chain uses TRBV30 and TRBJ2-3; 11 bases are a match to TRBD2. The CDR3 is 14 residues long. With 4 bases clipped from V and 8 bases from J, the junction kept 8 bases outside the gene matches. Germline loops: CDR1 GTSNPN, CDR2 SVGIG (reference sequence). The sequenced CDR3 bases are TGTGCCTGGACGCTAGCGGGAGGACTGGGTACG. Protein: CAWTLAGGLGT. The CDR3, in full, reads CAWTLAGGLGTQYF.

As concerns this clone: The CDR3 end falls 3 residues outside the read, so it is completed with the germline J gene. V and J are TRBV6-1 and TRBJ1-2; D unclear. This CDR3 contains 13 residues. CDR1 MNHNS and CDR2 SASEGT come from the germline V gene. The ends were cut back, 1 base at V and 3 bases at J, with 6 bases in the middle. The CDR3 bases that were read are TGTGCCAGCAGTGAAGGGGCTCACTATGGC. Translating gives CASSEGAHYG. The whole CDR3 is CASSEGAHYGYTF.

Worth noting for this clone: Read coverage stops 3 residues before the CDR3 terminus; the germline J gene supplies the remainder. The chain employs TRBV30 and TRBJ2-7, with D maybe TRBD1 (5 bases). CDR3 length equals 13 residues. CDR1 is GTSNPN, CDR2 SVGIG, per germline (reference sequence). With 0 bases removed from V and 5 bases from J, the gap between germline ends came to 11 bases. The CDR3 sequence: CAWSVGAGDEQYF. Incomplete CDR3 DNA: TGTGCCTGGAGTGTTGGGGCAGGCGACGAG.

A remark on this clone: The read gets to within 3 residues of the CDR3 end, and the germline J gene fills in the rest. V usage is TRBV18 and J usage is TRBJ1-2; a possible D gene is TRBD1 (6 bases). Germline CDR1 reads KGHSH; CDR2 reads LQKENI. V was pared by 4 bases and J by 1 base, with 10 bases between. This CDR3 contains 14 residues. This CDR3 reads CASSQTQGNYGYTF. The CDR3 bases that were read are TGTGCCAGCTCACAAACACAGGGTAACTATGGC.

This clone was seen more than once but under ten times. The read stops 3 residues short of the end of the CDR3; the missing end is completed from the germline J gene. V usage is TRBV6-2 or TRBV6-3 and J usage is TRBJ2-1, with 11 bases fitting TRBD2. After removal of 6 bases from V and 7 bases from J, the junction contained 8 bases not matched to a gene. The CDR3 is 15 residues long. Germline V gene sequence: CDR1 MNHEY, CDR2 SVGEGT. The sequenced part of the CDR3 DNA is TGTGCCAGCAGAGAACTAGCGGGAGTTACGAATGAG. Its protein product is CASRELAGVTNE. The whole CDR3 is CASRELAGVTNEQFF.

The sample holds a few counts of this clone. The CDR3 end lies 3 residues beyond the end of the read and is filled in from the germline J gene. The chain recombines TRBV19 with TRBJ2-6; D is perhaps TRBD2 (5 bases). Trimming removed 4 bases at V and 0 bases at J, with 13 bases between. Germline CDR1 LNHDA, CDR2 SQIVND (reference sequence). This CDR3 comprises 17 residues. The CDR3 loop reads CASSTDYLTSGANVLTF. The sequenced part of the CDR3 DNA is TGTGCCAGTAGTACCGACTACCTTACCTCTGGGGCCAACGTC.

This clone occurred a few times. The sequence runs out 3 residues before the end of the CDR3; the remainder is reconstructed from the germline J gene. J is TRBJ1-2 and V is TRBV18; D unresolved. CDR3 length equals 14 residues. Germline V gene sequence: CDR1 KGHSH, CDR2 LQKENI. This CDR3 reads CASSPDLLSDGYTF. CDR3 DNA, as far as it was read: TGTGCCAGCTCACCAGACCTTTTAAGCGACGGC.

As for this clone: The CDR3 goes on 3 residues after the read ends, and that part is filled in from the germline J gene. The V and J genes are TRBV5-1 and TRBJ2-5, with 10 bases matching TRBD1. The germline gives CDR1 SGHRS, CDR2 YFSETQ. The V and J ends lost 3 bases and 4 bases, in that order; junction bases with no gene match: 12. The CDR3 has 17 amino acids. The CDR3 here is CASSYYRGTGAGETQYF. CDR3 bases read: TGCGCCAGCAGCTATTACCGTGGGACAGGGGCGGGAGAGACC.

This clone was seen a handful of times. The read halts 3 residues ahead of the CDR3 end, with the missing end drawn from the germline J gene. This rearrangement joins TRBV7-2 to TRBJ2-7, with D hard to call. CDR1 is SGHTA, CDR2 FQGNSA, per germline. This CDR3 comprises 13 residues. The V end lost 3 bases, the J end lost 0 bases, and 6 bases lay between the germline ends. The CDR3 bases that were read are TGTGCCAGCAGCTTTGCAGACTCCTACGAG. Protein product: CASSFADSYE. The whole CDR3 sequence reads CASSFADSYEQYF.

A note on this clone: The read gets to within 3 residues of the CDR3 end, and the germline J gene fills in the rest. The rearrangement joins TRBV7-2 to TRBJ2-3, with 8 bases aligning to TRBD1. CDR3 length: 13 amino acids. The junction had 2 bases not matched to a gene; V was cut back by 5 bases and J by 4 bases. From germline, CDR1 is SGHTA and CDR2 FQGNSA. The sequenced CDR3 bases are TGTGCCAGCAGCCTGGACAGGGCAGATACG. It yields the protein CASSLDRADT. The whole CDR3 is CASSLDRADTQYF. The full variable domain, with the rest looked up from reference TRBV7-2 and TRBJ2-3, is GAGVSQSPSNKVTEKGKDVELRCDPISGHTALYWYRQSLGQGLEFLIYFQGNSAPDKSGLPSDRFSAERTGGSVSTLTIQRTQQEDSAVYLCASSLDRADTQYFGPGTRLTVL.

This clone has only a few counts. The read gets to within 3 residues of the CDR3 end, and the germline J gene fills in the rest. The rearrangement links TRBV7-9 to TRBJ2-5; no reliable D call. This CDR3 contains 14 residues. Germline V gene data show CDR1 as SEHNR and CDR2 as FQNEAQ (reference sequence). Trimming shortened V by 4 bases and J by 1 base, and 10 bases separated the two germline ends. The CDR3 loop is CASSYPSIQETQYF. The CDR3 bases that were read are TGTGCCAGCAGCTACCCCTCTATCCAAGAGACC.

On this clone itself: Read data end 3 residues before the CDR3 end; the end is taken from the germline J gene. The chain combines TRBV6-1 with TRBJ2-4; D remains unclear. Germline lookup yields CDR1 MNHNS and CDR2 SASEGT. CDR3 length: 16 residues. Trimming took off 0 bases at V and 7 bases at J, with 16 bases between the two ends. The part of the CDR3 DNA that was read is TGTGCCAGCAGTGAAGCGGGCCAAAGGGTGAAGAACATT. Translation: CASSEAGQRVKNI. The CDR3, in full, reads CASSEAGQRVKNIQYF.

Note on this clone: One end of the junction varies from germline; a read error may be responsible. The read stops 3 residues short of the end of the CDR3; the missing end is completed from the germline J gene. J is TRBJ1-3 and V is TRBV18; D is unresolved. This CDR3 contains 18 residues. Germline CDR1 reads KGHSH; CDR2 reads LQKENI. CDR3 protein: CASSSPALEGGSGNTIYF. The CDR3 DNA, read in part, is TGTGCCAGCTCATCACCCGCCTTAGAGGGTGGATCTGGAAACACC.

In regard to this clone: Coverage ceases 3 residues before the CDR3 finishes, and the germline J gene fills in the end. This sequence joins TRBV7-3 and TRBJ1-2; D remains ambiguous. CDR1 is SGHTA and CDR2 is FQGTGA in the germline V gene. V was shortened by 2 bases and J by 6 bases, with 13 bases between the two germline ends. The CDR3 extends over 14 amino acids. CDR3 amino acids: CASSLQRLPDGYTF. The CDR3 bases that were read are TGTGCCAGCAGCTTACAGCGGCTACCAGATGGC.

In the case of this clone: The missing CDR3 end, 3 residues past where the read stops, is filled in from the germline J gene. The chain uses TRBV7-9 and TRBJ1-2; the D gene is possibly TRBD1 (5 bases). Germline V gene lookup returns CDR1 SEHNR and CDR2 FQNEAQ (reference sequence). The CDR3 has 15 amino acids. V shed 5 bases and J shed 4 bases, with 17 bases lying between them. The CDR3 protein is CASSTLRDLTYGYTF. CDR3 DNA (partial): TGTGCCAGCAGCACCCTCAGGGATCTCACCTATGGC.

As regards this clone: The read terminates 3 residues before the CDR3 end, so the remaining end is supplied by the germline J gene. The V and J genes are TRBV19 and TRBJ2-7; TRBD2 agrees at 9 bases. The length of the CDR3 is 15 residues. V was clipped by 3 bases and J by 0 bases; unmatched bases: 3. CDR1 is LNHDA and CDR2 is SQIVND in the germline V gene (reference sequence). The DNA read from the CDR3 is TGTGCCAGTAGTATGCTAGCGGGGCCCTCCTACGAG. Its protein product is CASSMLAGPSYE. The CDR3 in its entirety is CASSMLAGPSYEQYF.

This clone was seen more than once but under ten times. Read data end 3 residues before the CDR3 end; the end is taken from the germline J gene. The chain joins TRBV20-1 to TRBJ2-1; possibly TRBD2 for D (5 bases). Germline lookup yields CDR1 DFQATT and CDR2 SNEGSKA (reference sequence). The CDR3 length is 14 residues. V lost 6 bases, J lost 0 bases, and 12 bases lay in between. The covered CDR3 bases are TGCAGTGCAAAGAGCGGTAGCTCCTACAATGAG. This encodes CSAKSGSSYNE. In full, the CDR3 reads CSAKSGSSYNEQFF.

This clone occurred many times. The read terminates 3 residues before the CDR3 end, so the remaining end is supplied by the germline J gene. The J gene is TRBJ2-3, the V gene TRBV5-1; 13 bases line up with TRBD2. CDR1 SGHRS and CDR2 YFSETQ come from the germline V gene. V lost 5 bases and J lost 2; bases outside the gene matches: 2. CDR3 length: 15 amino acids. CDR3 region: CASRLAGGVTDTQYF. The part of the CDR3 DNA that was read is TGCGCCAGCAGACTAGCGGGAGGGGTCACAGATACG.